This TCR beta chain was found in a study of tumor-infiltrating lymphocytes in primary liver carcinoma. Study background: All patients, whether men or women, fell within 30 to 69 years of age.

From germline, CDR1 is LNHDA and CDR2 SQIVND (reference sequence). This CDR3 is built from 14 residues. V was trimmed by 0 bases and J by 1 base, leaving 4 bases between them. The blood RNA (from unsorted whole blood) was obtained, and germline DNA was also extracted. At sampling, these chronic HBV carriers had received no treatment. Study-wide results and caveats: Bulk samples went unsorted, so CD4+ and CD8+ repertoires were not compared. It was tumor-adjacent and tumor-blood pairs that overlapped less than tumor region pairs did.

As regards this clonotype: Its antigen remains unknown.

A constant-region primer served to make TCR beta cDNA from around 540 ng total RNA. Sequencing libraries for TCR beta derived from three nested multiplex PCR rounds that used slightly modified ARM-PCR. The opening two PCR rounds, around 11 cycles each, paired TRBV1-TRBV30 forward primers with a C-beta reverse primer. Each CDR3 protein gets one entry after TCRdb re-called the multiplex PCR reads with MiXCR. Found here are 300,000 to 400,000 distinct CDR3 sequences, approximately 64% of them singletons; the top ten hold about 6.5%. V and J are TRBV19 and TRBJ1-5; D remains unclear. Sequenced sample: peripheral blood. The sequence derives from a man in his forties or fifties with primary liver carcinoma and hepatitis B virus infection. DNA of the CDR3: TGTGCCAGTAGTATAGAACGGAGCAATCAGCCCCAGCATTTT. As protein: CASSIERSNQPQHF.